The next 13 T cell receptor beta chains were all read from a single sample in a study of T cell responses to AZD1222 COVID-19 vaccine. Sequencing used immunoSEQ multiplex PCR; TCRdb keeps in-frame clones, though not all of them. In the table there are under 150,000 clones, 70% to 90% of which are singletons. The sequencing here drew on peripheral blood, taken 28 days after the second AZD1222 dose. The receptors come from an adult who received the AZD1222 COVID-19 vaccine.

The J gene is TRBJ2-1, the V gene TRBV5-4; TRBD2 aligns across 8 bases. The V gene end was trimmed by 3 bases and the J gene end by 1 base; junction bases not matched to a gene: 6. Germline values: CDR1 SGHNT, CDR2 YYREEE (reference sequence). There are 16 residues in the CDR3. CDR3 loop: CASSSQREKSYNEQFF. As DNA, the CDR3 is TGTGCCAGCAGCTCCCAGCGGGAGAAATCCTACAATGAGCAGTTCTTC.

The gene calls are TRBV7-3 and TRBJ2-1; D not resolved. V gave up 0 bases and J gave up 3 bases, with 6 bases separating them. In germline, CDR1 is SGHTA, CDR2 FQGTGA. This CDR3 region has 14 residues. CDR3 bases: TGTGCCAGCAGCTTAACTGGAGTCTACAATGAGCAGTTCTTC. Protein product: CASSLTGVYNEQFF.

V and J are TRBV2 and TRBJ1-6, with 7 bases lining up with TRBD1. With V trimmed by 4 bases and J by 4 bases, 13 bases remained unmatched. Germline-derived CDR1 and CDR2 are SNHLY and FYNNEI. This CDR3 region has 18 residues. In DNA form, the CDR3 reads TGTGCCAGCAGTGTAGGACAGGTCATTACGCCGTATAATTCACCCCTCCACTTT. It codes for CASSVGQVITPYNSPLHF.

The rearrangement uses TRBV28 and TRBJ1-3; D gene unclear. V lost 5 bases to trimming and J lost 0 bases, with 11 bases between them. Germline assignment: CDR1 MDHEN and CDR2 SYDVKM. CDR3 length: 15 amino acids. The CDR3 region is CASSTPGNSGNTIYF. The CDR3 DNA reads TGTGCCAGCAGTACCCCGGGGAACTCTGGAAACACCATATATTTT.

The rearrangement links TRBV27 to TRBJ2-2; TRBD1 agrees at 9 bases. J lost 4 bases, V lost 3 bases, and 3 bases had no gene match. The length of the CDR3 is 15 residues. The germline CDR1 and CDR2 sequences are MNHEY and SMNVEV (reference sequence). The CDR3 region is CASSFRDRATGELFF. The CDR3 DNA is TGTGCCAGCAGTTTTAGGGACAGGGCCACCGGGGAGCTGTTTTTT.

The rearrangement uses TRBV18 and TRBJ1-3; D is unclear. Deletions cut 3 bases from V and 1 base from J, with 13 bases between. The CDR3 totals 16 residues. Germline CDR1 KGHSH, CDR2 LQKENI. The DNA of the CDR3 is TGTGCCAGCTCACCGGTCGGTTCTGGATCTGGAAACACCATATATTTT. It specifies CASSPVGSGSGNTIYF. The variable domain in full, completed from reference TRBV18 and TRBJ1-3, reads NAGVMQNPRHLVRRRGQEARLRCSPMKGHSHVYWYRQLPEEGLKFMVYLQKENIIDESGMPKERFSAEFPKEGPSILRIQQVVRGDSAAYFCASSPVGSGSGNTIYFGEGSWLTVV.

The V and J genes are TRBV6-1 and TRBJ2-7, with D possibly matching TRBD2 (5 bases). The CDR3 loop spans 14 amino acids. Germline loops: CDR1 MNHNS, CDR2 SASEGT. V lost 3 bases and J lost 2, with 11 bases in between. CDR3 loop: CASSDRGRTYEQYF. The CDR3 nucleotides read TGTGCCAGCAGTGATCGGGGTAGAACCTACGAGCAGTACTTC.

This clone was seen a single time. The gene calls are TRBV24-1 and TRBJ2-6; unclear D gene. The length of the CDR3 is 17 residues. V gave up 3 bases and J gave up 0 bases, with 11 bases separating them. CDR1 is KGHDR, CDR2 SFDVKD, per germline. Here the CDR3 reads CATSDPTPYSGANVLTF. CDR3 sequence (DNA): TGTGCCACCAGTGATCCGACACCCTACTCTGGGGCCAACGTCCTGACTTTC.

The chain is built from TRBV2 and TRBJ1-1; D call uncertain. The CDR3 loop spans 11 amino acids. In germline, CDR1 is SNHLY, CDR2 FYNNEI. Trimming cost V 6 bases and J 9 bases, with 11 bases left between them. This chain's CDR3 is CASSTSTKAFF. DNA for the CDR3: TGTGCCAGCAGCACCTCGACCAAAGCTTTCTTT. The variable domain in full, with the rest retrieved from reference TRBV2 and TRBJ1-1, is EPEVTQTPSHQVTQMGQEVILRCVPISNHLYFYWYRQILGQKVEFLVSFYNNEISEKSEIFDDQFSVERPDGSNFTLKIRSTKLEDSAMYFCASSTSTKAFFGQGTRLTVV.

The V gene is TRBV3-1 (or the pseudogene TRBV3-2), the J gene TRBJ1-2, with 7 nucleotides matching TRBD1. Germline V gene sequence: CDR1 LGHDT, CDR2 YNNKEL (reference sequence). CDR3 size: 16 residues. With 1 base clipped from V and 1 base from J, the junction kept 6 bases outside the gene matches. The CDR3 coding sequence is TGTGCCAGCAGCCAAGCCGCCGGGACAGATAACTATGGCTACACCTTC. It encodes CASSQAAGTDNYGYTF.

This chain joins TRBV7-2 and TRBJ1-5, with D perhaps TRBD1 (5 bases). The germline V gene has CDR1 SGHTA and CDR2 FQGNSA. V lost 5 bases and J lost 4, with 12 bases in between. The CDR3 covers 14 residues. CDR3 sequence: CASSEGPMNQPQHF. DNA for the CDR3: TGTGCCAGCAGCGAGGGACCGATGAATCAGCCCCAGCATTTT.

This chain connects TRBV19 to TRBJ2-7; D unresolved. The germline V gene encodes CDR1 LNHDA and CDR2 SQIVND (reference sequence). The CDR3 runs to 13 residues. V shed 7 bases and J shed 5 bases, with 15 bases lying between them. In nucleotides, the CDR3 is TGTGCCAGTACACACAAGAACCTCGACGAGCAGTACTTC. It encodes CASTHKNLDEQYF.

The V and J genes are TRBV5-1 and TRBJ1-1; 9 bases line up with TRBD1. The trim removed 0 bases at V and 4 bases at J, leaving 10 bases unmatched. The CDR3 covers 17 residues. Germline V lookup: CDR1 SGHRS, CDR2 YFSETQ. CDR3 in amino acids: CASSLVGDRAFGTEAFF. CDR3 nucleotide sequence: TGCGCCAGCAGCTTGGTTGGGGACAGGGCGTTTGGCACTGAAGCTTTCTTT.